These T cell receptor beta chains were read from a single sample in a study of CD8 T cells in ankylosing spondylitis. Each CDR3 protein is one row after TCRdb ran MiXCR on the 5' RACE reads. The sample records 350,000 or so distinct CDR3 sequences, 7.5% to 9% being singletons. The sequencing input was blood, either unsorted or a sorted T cell fraction (not recorded which). The receptors stem from a male donor with ankylosing spondylitis. Both conserved end residues are part of each CDR3. Fields, in order: V gene, clone size, J gene, D gene, CDR3 DNA, CDR3 protein. D genes are given only for firm matches. Rows may omit the clone size; those that give it use once, few, many or a size class.

V: TRBV7-3; size: few; J: TRBJ2-3; D: .; DNA: TGTGCCAGCAGCTTAATGATGGGGTCGCAGTATTTT; CDR3: CASSLMMGSQYF
V: TRBV29-1; size: many; J: TRBJ2-7; D: .; DNA: TGCAGCGTTGGTCGGGGGTACGAGCAGTACTTC; CDR3: CSVGRGYEQYF
V: TRBV3-1; size: .; J: TRBJ2-5; D: .; DNA: TGTGCCAGCAGCCAAGGTCGGGGACCGGCCGGGGAGACCCAGTACTTC; CDR3: CASSQGRGPAGETQYF
V: TRBV6-1; size: few; J: TRBJ1-6; D: .; DNA: TGTGCCAGCAGCCGGCACATCGTGGAGGATTCACCCCTCCACTTT; CDR3: CASSRHIVEDSPLHF
V: TRBV27; size: .; J: TRBJ2-7; D: .; DNA: TGTGCCAGCAGTCCCCCGGGACGGAACTCCTACGAGCAGTACTTC; CDR3: CASSPPGRNSYEQYF
V: TRBV4-1; size: .; J: TRBJ2-1; D: TRBD2; DNA: TGCGCCAGCAGCCTAGCGGGAATTTCCTACAATGAGCAGTTCTTC; CDR3: CASSLAGISYNEQFF
V: TRBV20-1; size: few; J: TRBJ1-1; D: .; DNA: TGCAGTGCTAGACCCACAGGGTACTCTGAAGCTTTCTTT; CDR3: CSARPTGYSEAFF
V: TRBV29-1; size: many; J: TRBJ1-1; D: .; DNA: TGCAGCGTTGAAGATTTGAAGGACCTAGGCCATTTTTTGGCCACTGAAGCTTTCTTT; CDR3: CSVEDLKDLGHFLATEAFF
V: TRBV4-1; size: .; J: TRBJ2-1; D: TRBD1; DNA: TGCGCCAGCAGGGAACAGGGGGCTGATTACAATGAGCAGTTCTTC; CDR3: CASREQGADYNEQFF
V: TRBV28; size: few; J: TRBJ2-7; D: TRBD2; DNA: TGTGCCAGCACCAGACTAGCGGGAGCTTACGAGCAGTACTTC; CDR3: CASTRLAGAYEQYF
V: TRBV11-2; size: few; J: TRBJ2-4; D: TRBD2; DNA: TGTGCCAGCAGCCCGGCGAGGGCTAGCGGAAACATTCAGTACTTC; CDR3: CASSPARASGNIQYF
V: TRBV5-1; size: many; J: TRBJ2-7; D: TRBD1; DNA: TGCGCCAGCAGCCCGCGACAGGGGGCTTACGAGCAGTACTTC; CDR3: CASSPRQGAYEQYF
V: TRBV20-1; size: few; J: TRBJ1-2; D: TRBD1; DNA: TGCAGTGCCGGGACAGGGGAGGGCTACACCTTC; CDR3: CSAGTGEGYTF
V: TRBV27; size: few; J: TRBJ1-5; D: .; DNA: TGTGCCAGCAGTAAGACCTATAGCAATCAGCCCCAGCATTTT; CDR3: CASSKTYSNQPQHF
V: TRBV12-3/TRBV12-4; size: .; J: TRBJ2-2; D: TRBD1; DNA: TGTGCCAGCAAACAGGGGTTCACCGGGGAGCTGTTTTTT; CDR3: CASKQGFTGELFF
V: TRBV5-6; size: few; J: TRBJ1-5; D: .; DNA: TGTGCCAGCAGCTTGGATCCTCGGGGGCCCCAGCATTTT; CDR3: CASSLDPRGPQHF
V: TRBV15; size: few; J: TRBJ2-2; D: .; DNA: TGTGCCACCAGCACCGACGGGGCCCTACGAGGGACCGGGGAGCTGTTTTTT; CDR3: CATSTDGALRGTGELFF
V: TRBV5-6; size: .; J: TRBJ2-7; D: .; DNA: TGTGCCAGCAGCTACCGGGGGGCAGGACCCCTCGAGCAGTACTTC; CDR3: CASSYRGAGPLEQYF
V: TRBV6-1; size: few; J: TRBJ2-6; D: TRBD1; DNA: TGTGCCAGCAGGAGGACAGGGGAGGGTGGGGCCAACGTCCTGACTTTC; CDR3: CASRRTGEGGANVLTF
V: TRBV18; size: few; J: TRBJ2-7; D: TRBD1; DNA: TGTGCCAGCTCACCCCGATTTGGGACAGGGGGCGCAGACCGTGTGAACGAGCAGTACTTC; CDR3: CASSPRFGTGGADRVNEQYF
V: TRBV9; size: many; J: TRBJ1-2; D: .; DNA: TGTGCCAGCAGCACCACAGGGTATGACTATGGCTACACCTTC; CDR3: CASSTTGYDYGYTF
V: TRBV20-1; size: .; J: TRBJ2-7; D: TRBD2; DNA: TGCAGTGCTAGAGATCAGCGGGAGGGAACCTACGAGCAGTACTTC; CDR3: CSARDQREGTYEQYF
V: TRBV18; size: .; J: TRBJ2-5; D: TRBD2; DNA: TGTGCCAGCTCCCTCTTGGCGGGAGAAGCTGTCGGAGAGACCCAGTACTTC; CDR3: CASSLLAGEAVGETQYF
V: TRBV11-2; size: many; J: TRBJ2-1; D: .; DNA: TGTGCCAGCAGCTTAGACGGGGTTGGGGGGCAGTTCTTC; CDR3: CASSLDGVGGQFF
V: TRBV5-1; size: few; J: TRBJ2-3; D: .; DNA: TGCGCCAGCAGCTTCACGACAGGAGGGACAGATACGCAGTATTTT; CDR3: CASSFTTGGTDTQYF
V: TRBV9; size: .; J: TRBJ2-1; D: TRBD2; DNA: TGTGCCAGCAGCCCCTGGACTAGCGGAAACAATGAGCAGTTCTTC; CDR3: CASSPWTSGNNEQFF
V: TRBV4-3; size: many; J: TRBJ2-5; D: .; DNA: TGCGCCAGCAGCCAAGGGAGGGGACAAGAGACCCAGTACTTC; CDR3: CASSQGRGQETQYF
V: TRBV6-1; size: few; J: TRBJ2-2; D: .; DNA: TGTGCCGTACACCGGGACGCCGCGAACACCGGGGAGCTGTTTTTT; CDR3: CAVHRDAANTGELFF
V: TRBV6-1; size: few; J: TRBJ2-7; D: TRBD2; DNA: TGTGCCAGCAGACCTAGCGGGAATCTCCCCGAGCAGTACTTC; CDR3: CASRPSGNLPEQYF
V: TRBV20-1; size: .; J: TRBJ2-7; D: .; DNA: TGCAGCGCGAGGGCCCTCTCAGGGGAGCAGTACTTC; CDR3: CSARALSGEQYF
V: TRBV7-2; size: many; J: TRBJ1-2; D: TRBD1; DNA: TGTGCCAGCAGCTTAGAGGCCGGGACAGGGAACTATGGCTACACCTTC; CDR3: CASSLEAGTGNYGYTF
V: TRBV6-6; size: .; J: TRBJ2-7; D: .; DNA: TGTGCCAGCAACCCGGGTAGAGCCTACGAGCAGTACTTC; CDR3: CASNPGRAYEQYF
V: TRBV3-1; size: few; J: TRBJ1-5; D: TRBD1; DNA: TGTGCCAGCAGCCAAGCAGGGGGCAGGAATCAGCCCCAGCATTTT; CDR3: CASSQAGGRNQPQHF
V: TRBV7-9; size: many; J: TRBJ1-2; D: .; DNA: TGTGCCAGCAGCAACCAACGGAGCTATGGCTACACCTTC; CDR3: CASSNQRSYGYTF
V: TRBV4-2; size: .; J: TRBJ2-2; D: .; DNA: TGTGCCAGCAGCCAAGAGGTCACCTGGGGCACCGGGGAGCTGTTTTTT; CDR3: CASSQEVTWGTGELFF
V: TRBV5-1; size: .; J: TRBJ2-7; D: TRBD1; DNA: TGCGCCAGCAGCCATTCCGGGACAGGTTCTTACGAGCAGTACTTC; CDR3: CASSHSGTGSYEQYF
V: TRBV5-1; size: few; J: TRBJ2-2; D: TRBD1; DNA: TGCGCCAGCAGCTCGGCCCAGGGGGCGGCCGGGGAGCTGTTTTTT; CDR3: CASSSAQGAAGELFF
V: TRBV5-1; size: few; J: TRBJ2-3; D: TRBD1; DNA: TGCGCCAGCAGCACGGACAGGGGGTCAATAGATACGCAGTATTTT; CDR3: CASSTDRGSIDTQYF
V: TRBV4-1; size: many; J: TRBJ2-1; D: .; DNA: TGCGCCAGCAGCCAAGGCATTAGCATCGGGGTTTATGAGCAGTTCTTC; CDR3: CASSQGISIGVYEQFF
V: TRBV7-9; size: few; J: TRBJ2-7; D: .; DNA: TGTGCCAGCAGCTTAGTTGGGGGAATCTACGAGCAGTACTTC; CDR3: CASSLVGGIYEQYF
V: TRBV12-3/TRBV12-4; size: few; J: TRBJ2-7; D: .; DNA: TGTGCCAGCAGTCGGACTGTAACCTACGAGCAGTACTTC; CDR3: CASSRTVTYEQYF
V: TRBV11-2; size: .; J: TRBJ2-7; D: TRBD2; DNA: TGTGCCAGCAGCTTAGATGGACGGCTAGCGGGAGACCCCTACGAGCAGTACTTC; CDR3: CASSLDGRLAGDPYEQYF
V: TRBV30; size: .; J: TRBJ2-3; D: .; DNA: TGTGCCTGGAGTGTAGGCCCAGGGGGCACAGATACGCAGTATTTT; CDR3: CAWSVGPGGTDTQYF
V: TRBV12-3/TRBV12-4; size: few; J: TRBJ1-1; D: TRBD1; DNA: TGTGCCAGCAGGATGACAGGGCTGAACACTGAAGCTTTCTTT; CDR3: CASRMTGLNTEAFF
V: TRBV12-3/TRBV12-4; size: .; J: TRBJ2-5; D: .; DNA: TGTGCCAGCAGTTTCGCGGGCAGCCGCTTGGAGACCCAGTACTTC; CDR3: CASSFAGSRLETQYF
V: TRBV12-3/TRBV12-4; size: many; J: TRBJ2-2; D: .; DNA: TGTGCCAGCAAGGAGGGAGGTATCGCCGGGGAGCTGTTTTTT; CDR3: CASKEGGIAGELFF
V: TRBV28; size: .; J: TRBJ2-7; D: .; DNA: TGTGCCAGCAGTAGAAAGTCTGGGGACGGGACCTACGAGCAGTACTTC; CDR3: CASSRKSGDGTYEQYF
V: TRBV27; size: many; J: TRBJ2-3; D: TRBD1; DNA: TGTGCCAGCAGTTTGGACAGGGGGCAAGGTACGCAGTATTTT; CDR3: CASSLDRGQGTQYF
V: TRBV20-1; size: few; J: TRBJ2-3; D: .; DNA: TGCAGTGCCCGATCTAATACGCAGTATTTT; CDR3: CSARSNTQYF
V: TRBV5-1; size: many; J: TRBJ2-4; D: .; DNA: TGCGCCAGCAGCGAGGAGCCGGGGAAGGAAAACATTCAGTACTTC; CDR3: CASSEEPGKENIQYF
V: TRBV6-2/TRBV6-3; size: .; J: TRBJ2-2; D: .; DNA: TGTGCCAGCAGTCCGGAGGGAACCGGGGAGCTGTTTTTT; CDR3: CASSPEGTGELFF
V: TRBV25-1; size: few; J: TRBJ2-7; D: .; DNA: TGTGCCAGCAGTGAAGGTCTAGCCTACGAGCAGTACTTC; CDR3: CASSEGLAYEQYF
V: TRBV4-3; size: few; J: TRBJ2-7; D: TRBD1; DNA: TGCGCCAGCAGCCAGGTACCGGGACAGGGGAATATCTACGAGCAGTACTTC; CDR3: CASSQVPGQGNIYEQYF
V: TRBV29-1; size: .; J: TRBJ2-3; D: TRBD1; DNA: TGCAGCGTCTCACAGGGGGCCTCCACAGATACGCAGTATTTT; CDR3: CSVSQGASTDTQYF